This TCR beta chain was found in a study of control samples from healthy donors and cancer patients. V lost 7 bases to trimming and J lost 7 bases, with 11 bases between them. The CDR3 extends over 11 amino acids. Germline CDR1 SQVTM, CDR2 ANQGSEA. Sequenced by immunoSEQ multiplex PCR; TCRdb stores in-frame clones only, minus some. The repertoire consists of some 120,000 clones, with 85% to 90% occurring once and the leading ten covering about 2.5%. The sequenced sample was blood. This chain joins TRBV29-1 and TRBJ2-1; D is possibly TRBD2 (5 bases). The TCR comes from a woman aged 70 to 79 in good health. The CDR3 reads CSADGVNEQFF. CDR3 sequence (DNA): TGCAGCGCCGACGGGGTTAATGAGCAGTTCTTC.